A selection of T cell receptor beta chains follows, all from one sample in a study of blood T cells in healthy people across ages. TCRdb re-called the 5' RACE reads with MiXCR, one entry per CDR3 protein. The sample lists around 750,000 distinct CDR3 sequences, about 53% occurring once. Sequences were obtained from blood. The receptor source for this set is a man older than 75 in good health. The CDR3 runs from the conserved cysteine through the conserved F or W. The D gene is left open where the match is weak. Clone size is given for some rows only: seen once, a few or many times, or a class if the clone is expanded.

v_call,clone_size,d_call,j_call,cdr3_aa,cdr3_nt
TRBV29-1,many,TRBD2,TRBJ2-5,CSVLLAGVEETQYF,TGCAGCGTTTTGCTAGCGGGAGTGGAAGAGACCCAGTACTTC
TRBV24-1,.,.,TRBJ2-5,CATSEGGATVQETQYF,TGTGCCACCAGTGAAGGGGGGGCGACAGTCCAAGAGACCCAGTACTTC
TRBV6-5,.,TRBD1,TRBJ2-7,CASSRGGTGPTYEQYF,TGTGCCAGCAGTCGTGGGGGGACAGGCCCTACCTACGAGCAGTACTTC
TRBV12-1,.,.,TRBJ2-5,CASSFGCRETQYF,TGTGCCAGCAGCTTTGGGTGTCGGGAGACCCAGTACTTC
TRBV24-1,.,TRBD1,TRBJ2-7,CATSDFRTGGYEQYF,TGTGCCACCAGTGATTTTCGGACAGGGGGTTACGAGCAGTACTTC
TRBV27,few,.,TRBJ2-7,CASGRTASYEQYF,TGTGCCAGCGGCAGGACAGCCTCCTACGAGCAGTACTTC
TRBV12-3/TRBV12-4,.,.,TRBJ1-2,CASSPLRGRGYTF,TGTGCCAGCAGTCCCCTCCGGGGGCGCGGCTACACCTTC
TRBV5-1,.,.,TRBJ2-7,CASSLNSQGPYEQYF,TGCGCCAGCAGCTTGAATTCCCAGGGCCCCTACGAGCAGTACTTC
TRBV18,.,TRBD2,TRBJ2-1,CASSPLAGADKFF,TGTGCCAGCTCACCACTAGCGGGAGCGGACAAGTTCTTC
TRBV12-3/TRBV12-4,.,.,TRBJ2-4,CASSSFAPTAGFGKNIQYF,TGTGCCAGCAGTAGTTTTGCGCCGACAGCTGGTTTCGGCAAAAACATTCAGTACTTC
TRBV3-1,.,TRBD2,TRBJ2-1,CASSPQTSGAPHNEQFF,TGTGCCAGCAGCCCCCAGACTAGCGGTGCCCCCCACAATGAGCAGTTCTTC
TRBV9,.,.,TRBJ2-5,CASSVGGPQETQYF,TGTGCCAGCAGCGTAGGGGGGCCGCAAGAGACCCAGTACTTC
TRBV12-3/TRBV12-4,.,.,TRBJ1-6,CASRVLEYNSPLHF,TGTGCCAGCAGGGTATTAGAGTATAATTCACCCCTCCACTTT
TRBV4-1,.,.,TRBJ2-5,CAGSQGRLLQETQYF,TGCGCCGGCAGCCAAGGGCGACTCCTCCAAGAGACCCAGTACTTC
TRBV7-9,.,.,TRBJ2-1,CASRSSGSSYNEQFF,TGTGCCAGCAGGAGTTCTGGGAGCTCCTACAATGAGCAGTTCTTC
TRBV3-1,few,.,TRBJ1-6,CASSRQVRGPYNSPLHF,TGTGCCAGCAGTCGACAGGTCCGCGGACCTTATAATTCACCCCTCCACTTT
TRBV10-3,few,TRBD2,TRBJ2-1,CAITAGDHNEQFF,TGTGCCATCACTGCGGGAGACCACAATGAGCAGTTCTTC
TRBV5-1,few,TRBD2,TRBJ2-7,CASRPGGAGDYEQYF,TGCGCCAGCAGGCCCGGGGGAGCGGGAGATTACGAGCAGTACTTC
TRBV7-2,.,.,TRBJ2-1,CASSFVKGRLSYNEQFF,TGTGCCAGCAGCTTCGTGAAGGGGAGGCTCTCCTACAATGAGCAGTTCTTC